A single sample is the source of the 32 T cell receptor beta chains below, sequenced in a study of beta chain features in type 1 diabetes (dated by TCRdb to 2016 to 2019). Findings and caveats that apply to the study as a whole: A moderate but significant shortening of TCRB CDR3 length was observed in type 1 diabetes patients in all four CD4+ subsets.

Receptor amplification or capture employed the immunoSEQ multiplex PCR assay. The entire amount of isolated RNA was reverse transcribed using the High Capacity cDNA Reverse Transcription Kit, so the sequenced TCRB transcripts were expressed ones. Sourced from immuneACCESS, this table was stored by TCRdb with only in-frame sequences that have V and J called. A share of the clones is absent; for the studies checked, an unresolved V gene accounts for under half, and the remainder has no known explanation. A total of hundreds of thousands of clones appear in this sample, about 14% of them only once. The ten largest clones add up to 0.04% of the sample. Their antigens are not known. Specimen: naive CD4+ T cells from blood. The sample's cell subset or site, from its label and the paper: true naive CD4+ T cells. The source of these receptors is a young man with type 1 diabetes.

The chain recombines TRBV4-2 with TRBJ1-5; D is possibly TRBD1 (5 bases). The CDR3 is 15 amino acids. Trimming removed 4 bases at V and 7 bases at J, with 17 bases between. Per germline, CDR1 LGHNA and CDR2 YNFKEQ. DNA for the CDR3: TGTGCCAGCAGCCGGCAGGGTCAAGGTAGCCAGCCCCAGCATTTT. Its translation is CASSRQGQGSQPQHF.

This clone was observed a handful of times. This chain connects TRBV30 to TRBJ1-1; D not certain. V was cut by 4 bases and J by 5 bases, with 14 bases left in between. The CDR3 is 13 residues long. The germline gives CDR1 GTSNPN, CDR2 SVGIG (reference sequence). CDR3 DNA sequence: TGTGCCTGGAAAGGGAGGGTAAGGACTGAAGCTTTCTTT. Encoded protein: CAWKGRVRTEAFF.

A few counts support this clone. This chain links TRBV4-1 with TRBJ2-7; perhaps TRBD2 as D (5 bases). Between the trimmed V and J ends, which lost 0 bases and 11 bases, there was a span of 20 bases. CDR3 length: 15 residues. The germline gives CDR1 MGHRA, CDR2 YSYEKL. For the CDR3, the DNA is TGCGCCAGCAGCCAAGAGGTCCTGGGAGCCGCTACGAAGTACTTC. Protein product: CASSQEVLGAATKYF.

In DNA form, the CDR3 reads TGTGCCAGTAGGGGCAGCCCCTACGAGCAGTACTTC. Amino acids: CASRGSPYEQYF. This chain connects TRBV19 to TRBJ2-7; no firm D call. The germline CDR1 and CDR2 sequences are LNHDA and SQIVND (reference sequence). This CDR3 contains 12 residues. Between the trimmed V and J ends, which lost 6 bases and 2 bases, there was a span of 8 bases.

This clone has just a few counts. The rearrangement joins TRBV7-2 to TRBJ2-4, with 8 bases identical to TRBD2. The trim removed 6 bases at V and 1 base at J, leaving 2 bases unmatched. Germline assignment: CDR1 SGHTA and CDR2 FQGNSA. This CDR3 is built from 14 residues. The CDR3 here is CASRAGAAKNIQYF. The CDR3 region has the DNA TGTGCCAGCAGAGCGGGGGCGGCCAAAAACATTCAGTACTTC.

This clone was picked up a small number of times. CDR3 loop: CASSLAYSPLHF. Here the CDR3 DNA reads TGTGCCAGCAGCTTAGCCTATTCACCCCTCCACTTT. The chain has TRBV7-2 and TRBJ1-6; D remains unclear. CDR1 and CDR2 (germline): SGHTA, FQGNSA. The CDR3 runs to 12 residues. V lost 0 bases to trimming and J lost 8 bases, with 2 bases between them.

This chain joins TRBV5-1 and TRBJ1-2, with D possibly matching TRBD1 (5 bases). The V end lost 5 bases, the J end lost 3 bases, and 26 bases lay between the germline ends. Germline CDR1 SGHRS, CDR2 YFSETQ. This CDR3 comprises 18 residues. In nucleotides, the CDR3 is TGCGCCAGCAGGGGTATTGGGGCGCTACCCCCACCTGACTATGGCTACACCTTC. Its protein product is CASRGIGALPPPDYGYTF.

This clone was seen more than once but under ten times. J is TRBJ2-5 and V is TRBV2, with TRBD2 matching over 7 bases. The V gene end was trimmed by 5 bases and the J gene end by 1 base; junction bases not matched to a gene: 7. Germline values: CDR1 SNHLY, CDR2 FYNNEI. This CDR3 comprises 15 residues. Here the CDR3 DNA reads TGTGCCAGCAGTAAATTGAGCGGGACCCAAGAGACCCAGTACTTC. Translation: CASSKLSGTQETQYF.

The rearrangement links TRBV11-1 to TRBJ2-1; 9 positions agree with TRBD1. This CDR3 is 14 amino acids long. V lost 5 bases, J lost 8 bases, and 7 bases stayed unmatched. CDR1 is SGHAT and CDR2 is FQDESV in the germline V gene (reference sequence). CDR3 in amino acids: CASSPGQGGDEQFF. In nucleotides, the CDR3 is TGTGCCAGCAGCCCGGGACAGGGCGGGGATGAGCAGTTCTTC.

A few counts support this clone. J is TRBJ1-1 and V is TRBV5-1; D is undetermined. Germline assignment: CDR1 SGHRS and CDR2 YFSETQ. Trimming shortened V by 4 bases and J by 5 bases, and 18 bases separated the two germline ends. This CDR3 is 15 amino acids long. The CDR3 coding sequence is TGCGCCAGCAGCCCGGCTTGGTCACGCGAGACTGAAGCTTTCTTT. This sequence encodes CASSPAWSRETEAFF.

The chain is built from TRBV6-1 and TRBJ2-7; TRBD1 matches 9 bases. Germline lookup yields CDR1 MNHNS and CDR2 SASEGT. This CDR3 spans 14 amino acids. V was pared by 1 base and J by 5 bases, with 3 bases of the junction left unmatched. This chain's CDR3 is CASSEVGQGHEQYF. CDR3 in DNA: TGTGCCAGCAGTGAAGTGGGACAGGGTCACGAGCAGTACTTC.

This clone was seen a few times. The sample contains more than one DNA sequence encoding this CDR3. This rearrangement joins TRBV30 to TRBJ2-7; D remains unclear. The V gene's germline CDR1 is GTSNPN and CDR2 SVGIG (reference sequence). This CDR3 spans 12 amino acids. V was shortened by 0 bases and J by 5 bases, with 8 bases between the two germline ends. The CDR3 sequence: CAWSVTGDEQYF. The CDR3 nucleotides read TGTGCCTGGAGTGTAACTGGGGACGAGCAGTACTTC.

Only a few counts were recorded for this clone. The chain links TRBV29-1 to TRBJ2-3; D is unclear. Between the trimmed V and J ends, which lost 5 bases and 3 bases, there was a span of 9 bases. The CDR3 runs 12 residues. Germline values: CDR1 SQVTM, CDR2 ANQGSEA. The CDR3 sequence is CSVNDGTDTQYF. The DNA of the CDR3 is TGCAGCGTTAACGACGGAACAGATACGCAGTATTTT.

V usage is TRBV5-1 and J usage is TRBJ1-5; 12 bases are a match to TRBD1. This CDR3 is 15 amino acids long. J lost 6 bases, V lost 4 bases, and 5 bases had no gene match. Germline V lookup: CDR1 SGHRS, CDR2 YFSETQ. CDR3 amino acids: CASSPGQGAVQPQHF. The DNA of the CDR3 is TGCGCCAGCAGCCCGGGACAGGGGGCGGTTCAGCCCCAGCATTTT.

This chain uses TRBV7-9 with TRBJ1-1, with D unresolved. From germline, CDR1 is SEHNR and CDR2 FQNEAQ (reference sequence). This CDR3 is built from 13 residues. V lost 7 bases to trimming and J lost 5 bases, with 14 bases between them. For the CDR3, the DNA is TGTGCCAGCACCCTTGGCGGGGAGACTGAAGCTTTCTTT. This sequence encodes CASTLGGETEAFF.

The V and J genes are TRBV30 and TRBJ2-2; the match to TRBD2 covers 16 bases. CDR1 and CDR2 from the germline V gene are GTSNPN and SVGIG (reference sequence). The CDR3 is made up of 18 amino acids. J gave up 3 bases and V 3 bases, and 7 bases lay outside the gene matches. The CDR3 is CAWSPPGLAGGHTGELFF. The CDR3, as DNA: TGTGCCTGGAGCCCACCGGGACTAGCGGGGGGGCACACCGGGGAGCTGTTTTTT.

This clone has a handful of counts. The chain links TRBV28 to TRBJ2-2, with unresolved D. The germline V gene encodes CDR1 MDHEN and CDR2 SYDVKM. The CDR3 covers 14 residues. V was pared by 3 bases and J by 0 bases, with 5 bases between. The CDR3 sequence is CASSFSPNTGELFF. CDR3 sequence (DNA): TGTGCCAGCAGTTTCTCACCGAACACCGGGGAGCTGTTTTTT. The full variable domain, rest sourced from reference TRBV28 and TRBJ2-2, is DVKVTQSSRYLVKRTGEKVFLECVQDMDHENMFWYRQDPGLGLRLIYFSYDVKMKEKGDIPEGYSVSREKKERFSLILESASTNQTSMYLCASSFSPNTGELFFGEGSRLTVL.

This clone occurred a few times. The rearrangement uses TRBV6-1 and TRBJ1-1; D is ambiguous. CDR1 is MNHNS, CDR2 SASEGT, per germline. CDR3 length: 14 residues. Deletions cut 7 bases from V and 4 bases from J, with 16 bases between. The CDR3 nucleotides read TGTGCCAGCACCGTGGAGCGGTCCGCCACTGAAGCTTTCTTT. Its protein is CASTVERSATEAFF.

The DNA for the CDR3 is TGTGCCAGCAGCTTGAAGGGGTTAGGCACTGAAGCTTTCTTT. It specifies CASSLKGLGTEAFF. The rearrangement joins TRBV7-2 to TRBJ1-1; D is possibly TRBD1 (5 bases). V shed 3 bases and J shed 4 bases, with 12 bases lying between them. This CDR3 is 14 amino acids long. CDR1 and CDR2 (germline): SGHTA, FQGNSA.

V and J are TRBV6-6 and TRBJ1-1; D unclear. Germline assignment: CDR1 MNHNY and CDR2 SVGAGI (reference sequence). The CDR3 has 14 residues. V lost 0 bases to trimming and J lost 1 base, with 6 bases between them. This CDR3 reads CASSYSRANTEAFF. CDR3 nucleotides: TGTGCCAGCAGTTACTCGAGGGCGAACACTGAAGCTTTCTTT.

This clone has a handful of counts. V usage is TRBV29-1 and J usage is TRBJ2-3; TRBD2 matches 7 bases. The CDR3 is 14 amino acids. The junction had 7 bases not matched to a gene; V was cut back by 3 bases and J by 4 bases. CDR1 is SQVTM and CDR2 is ANQGSEA in the germline V gene. The CDR3 coding sequence is TGCAGCGTTGATTCGGGGGGATCGGCAGATACGCAGTATTTT. Amino acids: CSVDSGGSADTQYF.

This clone was seen a few times. The chain has TRBV7-9 and TRBJ2-7; D remains unclear. The CDR3 consists of 13 residues. With 2 bases removed from V and 6 bases from J, the gap between germline ends came to 11 bases. Germline V gene data show CDR1 as SEHNR and CDR2 as FQNEAQ (reference sequence). CDR3 in amino acids: CASSLRSPGEQYF. CDR3 DNA: TGTGCCAGCAGCTTACGCTCGCCGGGCGAGCAGTACTTC. Full variable domain (missing parts from reference TRBV7-9 and TRBJ2-7): DTGVSQNPRHKITKRGQNVTFRCDPISEHNRLYWYRQTLGQGPEFLTYFQNEAQLEKSRLLSDRFSAERPKGSFSTLEIQRTEQGDSAMYLCASSLRSPGEQYFGPGTRLTVT.

This clone was seen a few times. The chain uses TRBV2 and TRBJ2-2; the D gene could be TRBD1 or TRBD2 (5 bases each). Germline CDR1 SNHLY, CDR2 FYNNEI. Trimming removed 4 bases at V and 4 bases at J, with 16 bases between. The CDR3 sequence is 16 residues long. In nucleotides, the CDR3 is TGTGCCAGCAGTGTCCGACAGAGAACTAGCACCGGGGAGCTGTTTTTT. Protein sequence: CASSVRQRTSTGELFF.

This clone turned up a few times. The rearrangement joins TRBV7-2 to TRBJ2-5; 7 nucleotides line up with TRBD1. CDR3 size: 15 residues. The V gene's germline CDR1 is SGHTA and CDR2 FQGNSA. Trimming at V came to 3 bases and at J to 4 bases, leaving 8 bases not matched to a gene. CDR3 protein: CASSFRQGVSETQYF. In DNA, the CDR3 is TGTGCCAGCAGCTTTAGACAGGGAGTATCAGAGACCCAGTACTTC.

V is TRBV27 and J is TRBJ2-1, with D perhaps TRBD1 or TRBD2 (6 bases each). CDR3 length equals 14 residues. Trimming pared 7 bases from V and 7 bases from J, leaving 17 bases between. The germline gives CDR1 MNHEY, CDR2 SMNVEV (reference sequence). The CDR3 is CASNPEGGGNEQFF. The CDR3 DNA reads as TGTGCCAGCAACCCTGAGGGGGGCGGGAATGAGCAGTTCTTC.

This clone turned up a few times. The rearrangement links TRBV29-1 to TRBJ1-2, with no clear D. The CDR3 totals 11 residues. The V end lost 2 bases, the J end lost 13 bases, and 14 bases lay between the germline ends. The V gene's germline CDR1 is SQVTM and CDR2 ANQGSEA. The CDR3 DNA reads as TGCAGCGTTGAAAAGGGCCGCAGGCCCACCTTC. Translated, it gives CSVEKGRRPTF.

This clone was recorded a few times. The chain uses TRBV10-3 and TRBJ2-5, with TRBD1 matching 7 bases. Germline assignment: CDR1 ENHRY and CDR2 SYGVKD. The CDR3 extends over 15 amino acids. The junction had 8 bases not matched to a gene; V was cut back by 6 bases and J by 1 base. This chain's CDR3 is CAIRGGREGQETQYF. CDR3 nucleotides: TGTGCCATCAGAGGGGGCAGGGAAGGCCAAGAGACCCAGTACTTC.

The CDR3, as DNA: TGTGCCAGCAGCTTCTCCCGGGACGGGGAGGAAGCTTTCTTT. Protein: CASSFSRDGEEAFF. The V gene is TRBV7-2, the J gene TRBJ1-1; tentative D call: TRBD1 (5 bases). Germline CDR1 is SGHTA and CDR2 is FQGNSA. V was cut by 3 bases and J by 8 bases, with 16 bases left in between. The CDR3 contains 14 residues.

This chain connects TRBV10-3 to TRBJ2-7; D unclear. CDR3 length: 12 amino acids. V was cut by 4 bases and J by 10 bases, with 14 bases left in between. The germline gives CDR1 ENHRY, CDR2 SYGVKD. CDR3 DNA sequence: TGTGCCATCAGTGGTGGGCAGAGAGTCCAGTACTTC. This gives the protein CAISGGQRVQYF.

This clone turned up a few times. This chain connects TRBV30 to TRBJ2-3, with D maybe TRBD2 (5 bases). The germline CDR1 and CDR2 sequences are GTSNPN and SVGIG (reference sequence). Trimming removed 2 bases at V and 3 bases at J, with 9 bases between. This CDR3 spans 13 amino acids. CDR3 nucleotides: TGTGCCTGGAGTCTCGGGATTACAGATACGCAGTATTTT. As protein: CAWSLGITDTQYF.

The chain is built from TRBV27 and TRBJ2-5, with TRBD2 as a possible D gene (6 bases). The germline gives CDR1 MNHEY, CDR2 SMNVEV (reference sequence). Trimming removed 2 bases from V and 0 bases from J, with 19 bases in between. There are 18 residues in the CDR3. The CDR3 DNA is TGTGCCAGCAGTTTAAAGGCCGCGGCCGGGACTCACCAAGAGACCCAGTACTTC. Its protein product is CASSLKAAAGTHQETQYF.

The V call is TRBV18, the J call TRBJ2-7; 7 nucleotides match TRBD1. The CDR3 is 14 residues long. Per germline, CDR1 KGHSH and CDR2 LQKENI. Trimming cost V 3 bases and J 1 base; bases outside gene matches: 3. CDR3 coding DNA: TGTGCCAGCTCACCGGGACAGACTTCCTACGAGCAGTACTTC. As protein: CASSPGQTSYEQYF.